This is a list of T cell receptor beta chains from one sample in a study of T cell repertoires in cytomegalovirus infection. TCRdb re-derived calls from the reads in MiXCR, one entry per CDR3 protein. The data contain 300,000 or so distinct CDR3 sequences, about 25% of them singletons. The sequenced material came from PBMCs. The receptors shown here come from a human donor in good health (CMV status not recorded). Some clones in this sample may be carry-over from other donors' samples. Both conserved end residues are part of each CDR3. D genes are given only for firm matches. Clone size is shown for a subset of rows, as once, few, many or a class of expanded clone.

j_call: TRBJ1-1
v_call: TRBV7-2
d_call: .
clone_size: .
cdr3_nt: TGTGCCAGCAGGAGCGGCCCCAAAGGGGCTGAAGCTTTCTTT
cdr3_aa: CASRSGPKGAEAFF

j_call: TRBJ2-2
v_call: TRBV28
d_call: TRBD2
clone_size: .
cdr3_nt: TGTGCCAGCGGAGCGGGGCCGAACACCGGGGAGCTGTTTTTT
cdr3_aa: CASGAGPNTGELFF

j_call: TRBJ2-7
v_call: TRBV7-2
d_call: .
clone_size: few
cdr3_nt: TGTGCCAGCAGCTTAGCGGGGGGACAGAGAGTATACGAGCAGTACTTC
cdr3_aa: CASSLAGGQRVYEQYF

j_call: TRBJ2-7
v_call: TRBV28
d_call: .
clone_size: .
cdr3_nt: TGTGCCAGCAGGCGCCCGCAGGGCTACGAGCAGTACTTC
cdr3_aa: CASRRPQGYEQYF

j_call: TRBJ1-1
v_call: TRBV18
d_call: .
clone_size: .
cdr3_nt: TGTGCCAGCTCACCACCGAGCCAGAACACTGAAGCTTTCTTT
cdr3_aa: CASSPPSQNTEAFF

j_call: TRBJ2-7
v_call: TRBV2
d_call: .
clone_size: .
cdr3_nt: TGTGCCAGCATCAGCGCAACCTACGAGCAGTACTTC
cdr3_aa: CASISATYEQYF

j_call: TRBJ2-1
v_call: TRBV7-2
d_call: .
clone_size: many
cdr3_nt: TGTGCCAGCAGCTTAGGGGACAATGAGCAGTTCTTC
cdr3_aa: CASSLGDNEQFF

j_call: TRBJ2-3
v_call: TRBV7-3
d_call: .
clone_size: many
cdr3_nt: TGTGCCAGCAGCTTACCTGATACAGATACGCAGTATTTT
cdr3_aa: CASSLPDTDTQYF

j_call: TRBJ2-7
v_call: TRBV4-1
d_call: .
clone_size: many
cdr3_nt: TGCGCCAGCACCCTAGACGCGACCTCCTCCTACGAGCAGTACTTC
cdr3_aa: CASTLDATSSYEQYF

j_call: TRBJ1-1
v_call: TRBV29-1
d_call: .
clone_size: once
cdr3_nt: TGCAGCGCCACAAGGGGCTTGGACACTGAAGCTTTCTTT
cdr3_aa: CSATRGLDTEAFF

j_call: TRBJ1-4
v_call: TRBV7-2
d_call: TRBD1
clone_size: many
cdr3_nt: TGTGCCAGCAGCGAGCCGGGACAGGGTGGTGAAAAACTGTTTTTT
cdr3_aa: CASSEPGQGGEKLFF

j_call: TRBJ2-1
v_call: TRBV7-9
d_call: .
clone_size: few
cdr3_nt: TGTGCCAGCAGGGCAGAGAGGGGTGAGCAGTTCTTC
cdr3_aa: CASRAERGEQFF

j_call: TRBJ1-5
v_call: TRBV12-3/TRBV12-4
d_call: TRBD1
clone_size: .
cdr3_nt: TGTGCCAGCAGCGGGACAGGGAGTCGCAATCAGCCCCAGCATTTT
cdr3_aa: CASSGTGSRNQPQHF

j_call: TRBJ2-3
v_call: TRBV29-1
d_call: TRBD2
clone_size: .
cdr3_nt: TGCAGCGTTGAAAGCGGGAGGGCCGGAGATACGCAGTATTTT
cdr3_aa: CSVESGRAGDTQYF

j_call: TRBJ1-2
v_call: TRBV7-2
d_call: .
clone_size: many
cdr3_nt: TGTGCCAGCAGCCACGGCGGGGTAGCTAACTATGGCTACACCTTC
cdr3_aa: CASSHGGVANYGYTF

j_call: TRBJ2-2
v_call: TRBV2
d_call: TRBD1
clone_size: few
cdr3_nt: TGTGCCAGCAGGGGGACAGGGGTCGCGAGGGCGAACACCGGGGAGCTGTTTTTT
cdr3_aa: CASRGTGVARANTGELFF

j_call: TRBJ2-5
v_call: TRBV29-1
d_call: .
clone_size: .
cdr3_nt: TGCAGCGTTAATCTATCAGAGACCCAGTACTTC
cdr3_aa: CSVNLSETQYF

j_call: TRBJ1-2
v_call: TRBV28
d_call: TRBD1
clone_size: many
cdr3_nt: TGTGCCAGCAGTTTACTAGGGGGCGCCGACTATGGCTACACCTTC
cdr3_aa: CASSLLGGADYGYTF

j_call: TRBJ1-1
v_call: TRBV19
d_call: .
clone_size: .
cdr3_nt: TGTGCCAGTAGTCCTCTCCACGTAAAGAACACTGAAGCTTTCTTT
cdr3_aa: CASSPLHVKNTEAFF

j_call: TRBJ2-7
v_call: TRBV27
d_call: TRBD2
clone_size: few
cdr3_nt: TGTGCCAGCAGTTTAAATAGCGGGGGCTACGAGCAGTACTTC
cdr3_aa: CASSLNSGGYEQYF

j_call: TRBJ1-5
v_call: TRBV2
d_call: .
clone_size: .
cdr3_nt: TGTGCCAGCAGTAAAGGACAAGGGTTCGGGAATCAGCCCCAGCATTTT
cdr3_aa: CASSKGQGFGNQPQHF

j_call: TRBJ1-1
v_call: TRBV4-1
d_call: TRBD1
clone_size: .
cdr3_nt: TGCGCCAGCAGCCACCCGGGACAGTCAAACACTGAAGCTTTCTTT
cdr3_aa: CASSHPGQSNTEAFF

j_call: TRBJ2-1
v_call: TRBV6-2/TRBV6-3
d_call: .
clone_size: many
cdr3_nt: TGTGCCAGCAGTTACCTTAGCGCGTTCAATGAGCAGTTCTTC
cdr3_aa: CASSYLSAFNEQFF

j_call: TRBJ2-7
v_call: TRBV6-1
d_call: TRBD1
clone_size: many
cdr3_nt: TGTGCCAGCTGGGACAGGGGCTACGAGCAGTACTTC
cdr3_aa: CASWDRGYEQYF

j_call: TRBJ1-2
v_call: TRBV2
d_call: TRBD1
clone_size: many
cdr3_nt: TGTGCCAGCAGTGAAGCTGCTGGGACAGTCTATGGCTACACCTTC
cdr3_aa: CASSEAAGTVYGYTF

j_call: TRBJ2-1
v_call: TRBV19
d_call: TRBD2
clone_size: .
cdr3_nt: TGTGCCAGTAGTAGTTCAGCGGGGGGTCTTGGGGGTGAGCAGTTCTTC
cdr3_aa: CASSSSAGGLGGEQFF

j_call: TRBJ2-7
v_call: TRBV9
d_call: .
clone_size: few
cdr3_nt: TGTGCCAGCAGCGTAGAGGGGGCGGGGGGCTACGAGCAGTACTTC
cdr3_aa: CASSVEGAGGYEQYF

j_call: TRBJ2-7
v_call: TRBV10-3
d_call: .
clone_size: .
cdr3_nt: TGTGCCATCAGGATCCGGGATCCCTCCTACGAGCAGTACTTC
cdr3_aa: CAIRIRDPSYEQYF

j_call: TRBJ2-3
v_call: TRBV7-2
d_call: .
clone_size: .
cdr3_nt: TGTGCCAGCAGCCGGAGGGTCCGGGGGGATACGCAGTATTTT
cdr3_aa: CASSRRVRGDTQYF

j_call: TRBJ2-2
v_call: TRBV28
d_call: TRBD2
clone_size: many
cdr3_nt: TGTGCCAGCAGTTTGGCTAGCGGGATGAACACCGGGGAGCTGTTTTTT
cdr3_aa: CASSLASGMNTGELFF

j_call: TRBJ1-1
v_call: TRBV28
d_call: .
clone_size: .
cdr3_nt: TGTGCCAGCAGTTTATTAGGTCGCACTGAAGCTTTCTTT
cdr3_aa: CASSLLGRTEAFF

j_call: TRBJ1-6
v_call: TRBV20-1
d_call: TRBD1
clone_size: .
cdr3_nt: TGCAGTGCTAGAGATCGAGGGACAGGGGTATCACCCCTCCACTTT
cdr3_aa: CSARDRGTGVSPLHF

j_call: TRBJ2-1
v_call: TRBV11-2
d_call: .
clone_size: .
cdr3_nt: TGTGCCAGCAGCGGAAAGGTGGCGGGTGAGCAGTTCTTC
cdr3_aa: CASSGKVAGEQFF

j_call: TRBJ2-3
v_call: TRBV27
d_call: TRBD2
clone_size: .
cdr3_nt: TGTGCCAGCAATCTAGCGGGCCCAGATACGCAGTATTTT
cdr3_aa: CASNLAGPDTQYF

j_call: TRBJ1-6
v_call: TRBV29-1
d_call: TRBD1
clone_size: .
cdr3_nt: TGCGGGCCGGTCCGGGACAGTAGGAGCTCCTATAATTCACCCCTCCACTTT
cdr3_aa: CGPVRDSRSSYNSPLHF

j_call: TRBJ2-7
v_call: TRBV12-3/TRBV12-4
d_call: TRBD2
clone_size: .
cdr3_nt: TGTGCCAGCAGTTTTTGGGCTAGCGGGACAGTCGAGCAGTACTTC
cdr3_aa: CASSFWASGTVEQYF

j_call: TRBJ2-1
v_call: TRBV19
d_call: TRBD2
clone_size: .
cdr3_nt: TGTGCCAGTAGTAGGACTAGCGGAGGCGACCTGTGGCAGCAGTTCTTC
cdr3_aa: CASSRTSGGDLWQQFF

j_call: TRBJ2-7
v_call: TRBV7-6
d_call: .
clone_size: .
cdr3_nt: TGTACCAGCAGCTATGATCCGGACCAAAGCTCCTACGAGCAGTACTTC
cdr3_aa: CTSSYDPDQSSYEQYF

j_call: TRBJ2-3
v_call: TRBV28
d_call: .
clone_size: .
cdr3_nt: TGTGCCAGCAAGGGGGGCTCTAGCACAGATACGCAGTATTTT
cdr3_aa: CASKGGSSTDTQYF

j_call: TRBJ1-3
v_call: TRBV5-1
d_call: .
clone_size: .
cdr3_nt: TGCGCCAGCAGCTTGGACGGGGGTGGAAACACCATATATTTT
cdr3_aa: CASSLDGGGNTIYF

j_call: TRBJ1-1
v_call: TRBV15
d_call: .
clone_size: .
cdr3_nt: TGTGCCACCAGCAGAGAAGGCACTGAAGCTTTCTTT
cdr3_aa: CATSREGTEAFF

j_call: TRBJ2-2
v_call: TRBV7-2
d_call: TRBD1
clone_size: .
cdr3_nt: TGTGCCAGCAGCCCGACAGGGATCGGGACCGGGGAGCTGTTTTTT
cdr3_aa: CASSPTGIGTGELFF

j_call: TRBJ2-5
v_call: TRBV27
d_call: .
clone_size: .
cdr3_nt: TGTGCCAGCAGTTTTGGACAGAACTATGAAGAGACCCAGTACTTC
cdr3_aa: CASSFGQNYEETQYF

j_call: TRBJ1-5
v_call: TRBV12-3/TRBV12-4
d_call: .
clone_size: .
cdr3_nt: TGTGCCAGCAGTCCACAGGAGGGGGTGACCCAGCATTTT
cdr3_aa: CASSPQEGVTQHF

j_call: TRBJ1-2
v_call: TRBV28
d_call: .
clone_size: .
cdr3_nt: TGTGCCAGCAGTTCCCCGGGACTTAACTATGGCTACACCTTC
cdr3_aa: CASSSPGLNYGYTF

j_call: TRBJ1-5
v_call: TRBV7-2
d_call: TRBD1
clone_size: many
cdr3_nt: TGTGCCAGCAGCCCGAAACAGGGGGGTCAGCCCCAGCATTTT
cdr3_aa: CASSPKQGGQPQHF

j_call: TRBJ1-5
v_call: TRBV5-8
d_call: .
clone_size: few
cdr3_nt: TGTGCCAGCAGCATACACGATAGCAATCAGCCCCAGCATTTT
cdr3_aa: CASSIHDSNQPQHF